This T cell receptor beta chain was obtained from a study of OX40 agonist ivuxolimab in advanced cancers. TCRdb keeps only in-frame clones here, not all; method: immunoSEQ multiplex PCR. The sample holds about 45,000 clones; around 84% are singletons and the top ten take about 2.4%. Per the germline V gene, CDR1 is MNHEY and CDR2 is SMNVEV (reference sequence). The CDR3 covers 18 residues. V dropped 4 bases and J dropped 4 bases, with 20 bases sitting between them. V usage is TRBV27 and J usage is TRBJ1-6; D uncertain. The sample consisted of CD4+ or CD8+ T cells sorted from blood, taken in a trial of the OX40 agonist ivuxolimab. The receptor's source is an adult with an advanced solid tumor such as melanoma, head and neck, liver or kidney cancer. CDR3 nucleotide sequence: TGTGCCAGCAGTTACGCACCCCTCAAAGATAGTTATAATTCACCCCTCCACTTT. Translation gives CASSYAPLKDSYNSPLHF.